These T cell receptor beta chains were read from a single sample in a study of molecular identifiers for immune sequencing clone quantification. MiXCR was run by TCRdb on the PCR reads, yielding one entry per CDR3 protein. The sample records nearly 650,000 distinct CDR3 sequences, over 25% being singletons. The sample was naive CD8+ T cells from blood, with Jurkat cell RNA spiked in. The receptors were gathered from a human donor in good health. Some libraries in this study had Jurkat cell RNA spiked in. Each CDR3 is given with its conserved first and last residue. The D gene is left open where the match is weak. Some rows mark clone size as missing; the rest say once, few, many or name a class of expanded clone.

clone size: many
V gene: TRBV29-1
J gene: TRBJ2-3
D gene: NA
CDR3 DNA: TGCAGCGTTGAACCCCCGGGCACAGATACGCAGTATTTT
CDR3 protein: CSVEPPGTDTQYF

clone size: many
V gene: TRBV5-1
J gene: TRBJ2-7
D gene: NA
CDR3 DNA: TGCGCCAGCAGCTTGCCCCTAGGACGTAGCGAGCAGTACTTC
CDR3 protein: CASSLPLGRSEQYF

clone size: many
V gene: TRBV5-1
J gene: TRBJ2-7
D gene: TRBD1
CDR3 DNA: TGCGCCAGCAGTTCCGGGACAGATTCCTACGAGCAGTACTTC
CDR3 protein: CASSSGTDSYEQYF

clone size: many
V gene: TRBV29-1
J gene: TRBJ1-5
D gene: NA
CDR3 DNA: TGCAGCGGGGGACGGTATAGCAATCAGCCCCAGCATTTT
CDR3 protein: CSGGRYSNQPQHF

clone size: NA
V gene: TRBV19
J gene: TRBJ2-5
D gene: TRBD1
CDR3 DNA: TGTGCCAGTAGTACGGGACAGGACCTGGAGACCCAGTACTTC
CDR3 protein: CASSTGQDLETQYF

clone size: NA
V gene: TRBV5-3
J gene: TRBJ2-7
D gene: NA
CDR3 DNA: TGTGCCAGCAGCTTGACTTTGGGAATCTCACTCTACGAGCAGTACTTC
CDR3 protein: CASSLTLGISLYEQYF

clone size: NA
V gene: TRBV13
J gene: TRBJ2-1
D gene: NA
CDR3 DNA: TGTGCCAGCAGCTCCGACAGGTTACGTCCTAATGAGCAGTTCTTC
CDR3 protein: CASSSDRLRPNEQFF

clone size: few
V gene: TRBV12-3/TRBV12-4
J gene: TRBJ2-3
D gene: NA
CDR3 DNA: TGTGCCAGCAGTTTACCCAGGGGGAGGGGAGACACAGATACGCAGTATTTT
CDR3 protein: CASSLPRGRGDTDTQYF

clone size: NA
V gene: TRBV20-1
J gene: TRBJ1-3
D gene: NA
CDR3 DNA: NA
CDR3 protein: CSARDKWGTGNTVYF

clone size: many
V gene: TRBV29-1
J gene: TRBJ2-1
D gene: TRBD2
CDR3 DNA: TGCAGCGTTGAAGTGCGGGGGGCCTCCTACAATGAGCAGTTCTTC
CDR3 protein: CSVEVRGASYNEQFF

clone size: NA
V gene: TRBV7-9
J gene: TRBJ2-3
D gene: TRBD2
CDR3 DNA: TGTGCCAGCAGCTCTCTGGGGGGGGAGGCAGATACGCAGTATTTT
CDR3 protein: CASSSLGGEADTQYF

clone size: few
V gene: TRBV4-1
J gene: TRBJ2-7
D gene: NA
CDR3 DNA: TGCGCCAGCAGCCCTACCCCCTCGGGAGAGCAGTACTTC
CDR3 protein: CASSPTPSGEQYF

clone size: many
V gene: TRBV6-5
J gene: TRBJ2-1
D gene: NA
CDR3 DNA: TGTGCCAGCAGTTACACCTCCGGCTACAATGAGCAGTTCTTC
CDR3 protein: CASSYTSGYNEQFF

clone size: few
V gene: TRBV12-3/TRBV12-4
J gene: TRBJ2-3
D gene: NA
CDR3 DNA: TGTGCCAGCAGTTCGGCAGCCACAGATACGCAGTATTTT
CDR3 protein: CASSSAATDTQYF

clone size: many
V gene: TRBV27
J gene: TRBJ1-5
D gene: NA
CDR3 DNA: TGTGCCAGCAGTTCTCTAAGCCCCAGGGGCATCAGTGGCAATCAGCCCCAGCATTTT
CDR3 protein: CASSSLSPRGISGNQPQHF

clone size: few
V gene: TRBV11-2
J gene: TRBJ2-7
D gene: NA
CDR3 DNA: TGTGCCAGCAGCTTAGGGGGGGCCTGGTACGAGCAGTACTTC
CDR3 protein: CASSLGGAWYEQYF

clone size: many
V gene: TRBV5-1
J gene: TRBJ2-7
D gene: TRBD1
CDR3 DNA: TGCGCCAGCAGCTTGGCACACCTGACCGGGACAGGAAGACCCGAGCAGTACTTC
CDR3 protein: CASSLAHLTGTGRPEQYF

clone size: NA
V gene: TRBV9
J gene: TRBJ1-4
D gene: NA
CDR3 DNA: TGTGCCAGCAGCGGAGCGGACAGTGAAAAACTGTTTTTT
CDR3 protein: CASSGADSEKLFF

clone size: few
V gene: TRBV10-3
J gene: TRBJ1-1
D gene: TRBD1
CDR3 DNA: TGTGCCATCAGCTTCGGGGACAGCACTGAAGCTTTCTTT
CDR3 protein: CAISFGDSTEAFF

clone size: many
V gene: TRBV20-1
J gene: TRBJ2-7
D gene: NA
CDR3 DNA: TGCAGTGCTAGAGAGGGACGGTCTTACGAGCAGTACTTC
CDR3 protein: CSAREGRSYEQYF

clone size: few
V gene: TRBV27
J gene: TRBJ2-3
D gene: NA
CDR3 DNA: TGTGCCAGCGGGGCCACAGATACGCAGTATTTT
CDR3 protein: CASGATDTQYF

clone size: few
V gene: TRBV24-1
J gene: TRBJ2-1
D gene: NA
CDR3 DNA: TGTGCCACCAGTGATGCAACGGAGGGGGCTTGGTACAATGAGCAGTTCTTC
CDR3 protein: CATSDATEGAWYNEQFF

clone size: NA
V gene: TRBV7-6
J gene: TRBJ2-1
D gene: TRBD2
CDR3 DNA: TGTGCCAGCAGCTTGGACGGAGCGGGGGCCTACAATGAGCAGTTCTTC
CDR3 protein: CASSLDGAGAYNEQFF

clone size: NA
V gene: TRBV19
J gene: TRBJ2-1
D gene: TRBD2
CDR3 DNA: TGTGCCAGTAGTATTGGAGCGGGAGTAAGCAATGAGCAGTTCTTC
CDR3 protein: CASSIGAGVSNEQFF

clone size: NA
V gene: TRBV20-1
J gene: TRBJ2-1
D gene: TRBD2
CDR3 DNA: TGCAGTGCCGATTGGGGCGGGGGACTAGCGGGAGATAATGAGCAGTTCTTC
CDR3 protein: CSADWGGGLAGDNEQFF

clone size: NA
V gene: TRBV12-5
J gene: TRBJ1-6
D gene: NA
CDR3 DNA: TGTGCTAGTGGTTTGGAGACAGTGGGTTTATCACCCCTCCACTTT
CDR3 protein: CASGLETVGLSPLHF

clone size: NA
V gene: TRBV15
J gene: TRBJ1-3
D gene: TRBD1
CDR3 DNA: TGTGCCACCAGCAGAGATATCGACAGGGTGGCCGGAAACACCATATATTTT
CDR3 protein: CATSRDIDRVAGNTIYF

clone size: NA
V gene: TRBV12-3/TRBV12-4
J gene: TRBJ2-7
D gene: NA
CDR3 DNA: TGTGCCAGCAGACAAACCGGGACCGAGTACTTC
CDR3 protein: CASRQTGTEYF

clone size: many
V gene: TRBV29-1
J gene: TRBJ2-2
D gene: NA
CDR3 DNA: TGCAGCGCCCACGGGACCGACACCGGGGAGCTGTTTTTT
CDR3 protein: CSAHGTDTGELFF

clone size: few
V gene: TRBV5-6
J gene: TRBJ2-7
D gene: NA
CDR3 DNA: TGTGCCAGCAGCGCGGGCCACCCCTACTACGAGCAGTACTTC
CDR3 protein: CASSAGHPYYEQYF

clone size: few
V gene: TRBV27
J gene: TRBJ2-3
D gene: TRBD2
CDR3 DNA: TGTGCCAGCAGTTTATCGAGGGCGGGAGGCCTCTCTGGCACAGATACGCAGTATTTT
CDR3 protein: CASSLSRAGGLSGTDTQYF

clone size: many
V gene: TRBV7-9
J gene: TRBJ2-7
D gene: NA
CDR3 DNA: TGTGCCAGCACCGGGGCCGGAAGGTACGAGCAGTACTTC
CDR3 protein: CASTGAGRYEQYF

clone size: few
V gene: TRBV7-9
J gene: TRBJ2-1
D gene: TRBD2
CDR3 DNA: TGTGCCAGCAGCTCTCTAGCGGGAGCCCCCTACAATGAGCAGTTCTTC
CDR3 protein: CASSSLAGAPYNEQFF

clone size: few
V gene: TRBV11-2
J gene: TRBJ2-1
D gene: TRBD2
CDR3 DNA: TGTGCCAGCAGCGTAATAGCGGCGGGAGGGAATGAGCAGTTCTTC
CDR3 protein: CASSVIAAGGNEQFF

clone size: NA
V gene: TRBV19
J gene: TRBJ2-1
D gene: TRBD2
CDR3 DNA: TGTGCCAGTAGTCGGACTAGCGGGGTATACAATGAGCAGTTCTTC
CDR3 protein: CASSRTSGVYNEQFF

clone size: few
V gene: TRBV13
J gene: TRBJ2-5
D gene: TRBD2
CDR3 DNA: TGTGCCAGCAGCTTAGGGACTAGCACCCAAGAGACCCAGTACTTC
CDR3 protein: CASSLGTSTQETQYF

clone size: few
V gene: TRBV14
J gene: TRBJ2-1
D gene: NA
CDR3 DNA: TGTGCCAGCAGCCAAGATTCGCCTCTGGAGCAGTTCTTC
CDR3 protein: CASSQDSPLEQFF

clone size: NA
V gene: TRBV19
J gene: TRBJ1-1
D gene: NA
CDR3 DNA: TGTGCCAGTACACCGGGGACGAGGAGTAACGCTGAAGCTTTCTTT
CDR3 protein: CASTPGTRSNAEAFF

clone size: few
V gene: TRBV27
J gene: TRBJ2-3
D gene: TRBD1
CDR3 DNA: TGTGCCAGCGGTTTACCCTCCGGGACAGGCGCTAGCACAGATACGCAGTATTTT
CDR3 protein: CASGLPSGTGASTDTQYF

clone size: NA
V gene: TRBV6-2/TRBV6-3
J gene: TRBJ2-3
D gene: TRBD2
CDR3 DNA: TGTACCAGCAGTTACTCGCCATGGGCGGGAGGTGCAGATACGCAGTATTTT
CDR3 protein: CTSSYSPWAGGADTQYF

clone size: few
V gene: TRBV28
J gene: TRBJ1-2
D gene: NA
CDR3 DNA: TGTGCCAGCAGTCCATGGGGGGAGGACTATGGCTACACCTTC
CDR3 protein: CASSPWGEDYGYTF

clone size: many
V gene: TRBV5-1
J gene: TRBJ2-3
D gene: NA
CDR3 DNA: TGCGCCAGCAGCTTGGTAACAGAAAACACAGATACGCAGTATTTT
CDR3 protein: CASSLVTENTDTQYF

clone size: NA
V gene: TRBV7-9
J gene: TRBJ1-2
D gene: NA
CDR3 DNA: TGTGCCAGCAGCTTTCCCTTGAGTGATGGCTACACCTTC
CDR3 protein: CASSFPLSDGYTF

clone size: many
V gene: TRBV4-3
J gene: TRBJ2-3
D gene: NA
CDR3 DNA: TGCGCCAGCAGCCAAGACGGGAGCGCAGATACGCAGTATTTT
CDR3 protein: CASSQDGSADTQYF

clone size: NA
V gene: TRBV7-6
J gene: TRBJ2-1
D gene: NA
CDR3 DNA: TGTGCCAGCAGCTTGAATCAAGGGGCCTACACATACAATGAGCAGTCCTTC
CDR3 protein: CASSLNQGAYTYNEQSF

clone size: once
V gene: TRBV4-1
J gene: TRBJ2-5
D gene: TRBD2
CDR3 DNA: TGCGCCAGCAGCCAGACACCTAGCGGGAAAGAGACCCAGTACTTC
CDR3 protein: CASSQTPSGKETQYF

clone size: many
V gene: TRBV20-1
J gene: TRBJ2-3
D gene: TRBD2
CDR3 DNA: TGCAGCCCTACCACTAGCGGGACCACCCCGTCCATTCCTCCCACAGATACGCAGTATTTT
CDR3 protein: CSPTTSGTTPSIPPTDTQYF

clone size: many
V gene: TRBV7-9
J gene: TRBJ1-1
D gene: NA
CDR3 DNA: TGTGCCAGCAGCCCACCCGGCGGGATGAACACTGAAGCTTTCTTT
CDR3 protein: CASSPPGGMNTEAFF

clone size: few
V gene: TRBV30
J gene: TRBJ1-6
D gene: NA
CDR3 DNA: TGTGCCTGGAGTGTAGGGCAGGGGAAGAGTTCACCCCTCCACTTT
CDR3 protein: CAWSVGQGKSSPLHF

clone size: few
V gene: TRBV5-3
J gene: TRBJ2-6
D gene: NA
CDR3 DNA: TGTGCCGTCCGAGGGGCCAGCCGTGGGGCCAACGTCCTGACTTTC
CDR3 protein: CAVRGASRGANVLTF

clone size: few
V gene: TRBV5-6
J gene: TRBJ2-1
D gene: NA
CDR3 DNA: TGTGCCAGCAGCCCCAACAGGGCTGAGCAGTTCTTC
CDR3 protein: CASSPNRAEQFF

clone size: NA
V gene: TRBV12-3/TRBV12-4
J gene: TRBJ2-7
D gene: TRBD1
CDR3 DNA: TGTGCCAGCAGAAAGGACAGGGACTACGAGCAGTACTTC
CDR3 protein: CASRKDRDYEQYF

clone size: NA
V gene: TRBV4-3
J gene: TRBJ2-7
D gene: NA
CDR3 DNA: TGCGCCAGCAGCCAAGGAAAGGGGGCCTACGAGCAGTACTTC
CDR3 protein: CASSQGKGAYEQYF

clone size: many
V gene: TRBV30
J gene: TRBJ1-1
D gene: NA
CDR3 DNA: TGTGCCTGGAGGAGGGGGAACGTTGAAGCTTTCTTT
CDR3 protein: CAWRRGNVEAFF